Listed here are 7 T cell receptor beta chains from one sample, sequenced in a study of beta chain features in type 1 diabetes. Study-wide results and caveats: Type 1 diabetes patients had moderately but significantly shorter TCRB CDR3s in all four CD4+ subsets.

These TCRs are of unknown antigen specificity. Expressed TCRB transcripts were sequenced because the entire RNA isolate underwent reverse transcription. This table comes from immunoSEQ multiplex PCR, and its TCRdb copy is limited to in-frame clones, with some not included. The sample includes tens of thousands of clones, approximately 72% seen only once; the top ten take about 2%. Sample: Tregs from blood. These receptor sequences come from a woman younger than 30 with type 1 diabetes.

The V gene is TRBV7-9, the J gene TRBJ2-4; 10 nucleotides line up with TRBD2. Germline CDR1 reads SEHNR; CDR2 reads FQNEAQ (reference sequence). J was trimmed by 3 bases and V by 1 base; bases with no gene match: 3. CDR3 length: 16 residues. The CDR3 is CASSLGRTSGKNIQYF. CDR3 bases: TGTGCCAGCAGCTTAGGGCGGACTAGCGGCAAAAACATTCAGTACTTC.

The chain uses TRBV10-2 and TRBJ2-6; 7 positions match TRBD1. The V segment lost 3 bases and the J segment 1 base; nucleotides outside the gene matches: 0. CDR1 is WSHSY and CDR2 is SAAADI in the germline V gene. The CDR3 is 15 amino acids. The CDR3 protein is CASSEQGSGANVLTF. The CDR3 DNA follows: TGCGCCAGCAGTGAACAGGGGTCTGGGGCCAACGTCCTGACTTTC.

Notes on this clone: Germline is not matched at one junction end, which may reflect a read error. The chain uses TRBV7-9 and TRBJ2-1, with 8 bases identical to TRBD1. CDR3 length: 12 residues. From germline, CDR1 is SEHNR and CDR2 FQNEAQ (reference sequence). The CDR3 here is CASSRPRTGSIF. CDR3 in DNA: TGTGCCAGCAGTCGACCCCGGACAGGGTCTATCTTC.

The chain uses TRBV4-1 and TRBJ1-2, with D uncertain. Per the germline V gene, CDR1 is MGHRA and CDR2 is YSYEKL. Trimming took off 0 bases at V and 5 bases at J, with 13 bases between the two ends. There are 15 residues in the CDR3. The CDR3 DNA sequence: TGCGCCAGCAGCCAAGAGGGGAGGTTTCGGTATGGCTACACCTTC. This gives the protein CASSQEGRFRYGYTF.

This clone was seen only once. The chain is built from TRBV7-8 and TRBJ1-2, with a possible D match to TRBD1 (5 bases). The CDR3 length is 13 residues. Germline V gene lookup returns CDR1 SGHVS and CDR2 FQNEAQ. Trimming took 3 bases from V and 7 from J, leaving 12 bases between them. The CDR3 protein is CASSFSLGGGYTF. The CDR3, as DNA: TGTGCCAGCAGCTTCAGCTTGGGGGGTGGCTACACCTTC.

This rearrangement joins TRBV29-1 to TRBJ1-1, with a weak D call TRBD1 (6 bases). The germline CDR1 and CDR2 sequences are SQVTM and ANQGSEA. CDR3 length: 12 residues. V lost 7 bases to trimming and J lost 1 base, with 10 bases between them. The CDR3 nucleotides are TGCAGCGATGAGGACAGGAACACTGAAGCTTTCTTT. This translates into CSDEDRNTEAFF.

This clone has just a few counts. CDR3 in amino acids: CASSPYMNNSPLHF. CDR3 nucleotide sequence: TGTGCCAGCAGCCCATACATGAATAATTCACCCCTCCACTTT. The chain joins TRBV7-6 to TRBJ1-6, with D hard to call. The CDR3 is made up of 14 amino acids. Germline values: CDR1 SGHVS, CDR2 FNYEAQ. Trimming took off 5 bases at V and 5 bases at J, with 10 bases between the two ends.